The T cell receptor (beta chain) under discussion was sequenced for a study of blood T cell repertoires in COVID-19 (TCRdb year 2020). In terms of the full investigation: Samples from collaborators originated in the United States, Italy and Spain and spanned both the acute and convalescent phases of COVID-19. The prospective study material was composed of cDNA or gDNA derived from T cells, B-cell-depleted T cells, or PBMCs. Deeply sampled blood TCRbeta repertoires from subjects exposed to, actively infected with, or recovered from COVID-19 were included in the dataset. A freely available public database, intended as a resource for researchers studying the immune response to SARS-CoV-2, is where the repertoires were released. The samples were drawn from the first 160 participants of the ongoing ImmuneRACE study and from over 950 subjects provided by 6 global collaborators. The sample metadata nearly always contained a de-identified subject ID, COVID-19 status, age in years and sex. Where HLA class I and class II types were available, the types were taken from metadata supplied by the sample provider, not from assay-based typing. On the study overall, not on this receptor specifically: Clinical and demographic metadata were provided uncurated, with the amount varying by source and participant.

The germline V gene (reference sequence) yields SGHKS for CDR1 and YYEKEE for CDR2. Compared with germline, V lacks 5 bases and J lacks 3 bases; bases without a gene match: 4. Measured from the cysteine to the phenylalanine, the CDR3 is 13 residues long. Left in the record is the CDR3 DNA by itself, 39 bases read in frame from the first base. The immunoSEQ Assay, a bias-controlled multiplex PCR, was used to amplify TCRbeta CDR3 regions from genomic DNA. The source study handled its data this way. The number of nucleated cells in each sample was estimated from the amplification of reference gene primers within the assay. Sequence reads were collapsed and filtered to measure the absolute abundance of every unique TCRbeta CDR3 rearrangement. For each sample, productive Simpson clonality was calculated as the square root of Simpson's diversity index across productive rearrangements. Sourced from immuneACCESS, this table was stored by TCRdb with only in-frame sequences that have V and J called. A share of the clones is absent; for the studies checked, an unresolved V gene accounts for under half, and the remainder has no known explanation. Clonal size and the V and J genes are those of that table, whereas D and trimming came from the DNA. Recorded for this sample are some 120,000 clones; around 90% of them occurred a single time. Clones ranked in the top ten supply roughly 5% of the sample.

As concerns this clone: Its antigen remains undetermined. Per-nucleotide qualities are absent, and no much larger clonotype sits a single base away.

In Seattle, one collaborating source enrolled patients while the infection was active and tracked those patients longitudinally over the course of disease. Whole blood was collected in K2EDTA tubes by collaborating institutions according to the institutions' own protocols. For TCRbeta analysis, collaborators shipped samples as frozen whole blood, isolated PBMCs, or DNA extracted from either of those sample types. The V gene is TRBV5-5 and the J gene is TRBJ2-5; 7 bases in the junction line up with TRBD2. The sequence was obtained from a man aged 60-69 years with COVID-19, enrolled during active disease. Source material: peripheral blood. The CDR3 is CASRLGTKETQYF. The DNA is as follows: TGTGCCAGCAGATTAGGGACTAAAGAGACCCAGTACTTC. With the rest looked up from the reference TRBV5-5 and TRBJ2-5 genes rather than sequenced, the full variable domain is DAGVTQSPTHLIKTRGQQVTLRCSPISGHKSVSWYQQVLGQGPQFIFQYYEKEERGRGNFPDRFSARQFPNYSSELNVNALLLGDSALYLCASRLGTKETQYFGPGTRLLVL.